Shown below are 2 T cell receptor beta chains from a single sample sequenced in a study of T cells after yellow fever vaccination. TCRdb redid the calling of the 5' RACE reads with MiXCR, one entry per CDR3 protein. The repertoire holds 250,000 to 400,000 distinct CDR3 sequences, with 3.5% to 4.5% as singletons. The starting material was PBMCs, obtained 15 days after the yellow fever booster vaccination. All receptors derive from a young man who received the YFV17D yellow fever vaccine.

CDR3 protein: CARSLAPSTNEQFF. The CDR3 DNA is TGTGCCAGAAGCTTGGCCCCAAGTACAAATGAGCAGTTCTTC. The chain uses TRBV5-3 and TRBJ2-1; no clear D gene. TRBV5-3 is sorted into the ORF group, with uncertain function. Trimming pared 0 bases from V and 7 bases from J, leaving 11 bases between. The CDR3 sequence is 14 residues long.

This clonotype was picked up a small number of times. The rearrangement links TRBV6-5 to TRBJ2-1; 7 nucleotides match TRBD1. Germline V gives CDR1 MNHEY, CDR2 SVGAGI. Losses at the gene ends were 6 bases for V and 2 bases for J; bases not matched to a gene: 10. This CDR3 spans 16 amino acids. Here the CDR3 reads CASRSTGVLTYNEQFF. DNA for the CDR3: TGTGCCAGCAGATCTACAGGGGTTCTCACCTACAATGAGCAGTTCTTC.